Each of the 27 T cell receptor beta chains below was sequenced from the same sample in a study of OX40 agonist ivuxolimab in advanced cancers. Sequenced by immunoSEQ multiplex PCR; TCRdb stores in-frame clones only, minus some. The sample includes under 50,000 clones, more than 60% of them seen just once. The specimen was CD4+ or CD8+ T cells sorted from blood, collected in a trial of the OX40 agonist ivuxolimab. These receptors were taken from an adult with an advanced solid tumor such as melanoma, head and neck, liver or kidney cancer.

In this sample, this clone turned up a few times. The V call is TRBV18, the J call TRBJ2-3; D gene unclear. The CDR3 length is 13 residues. V was clipped by 6 bases and J by 5 bases, with 12 bases between them. The V gene's germline CDR1 is KGHSH and CDR2 LQKENI. CDR3 in DNA: TGTGCCAGCTCCCTCCCGGTCGGAGATACGCAGTATTTT. It translates to CASSLPVGDTQYF.

V is TRBV5-1 and J is TRBJ2-3, with 7 nucleotides matching TRBD2. The V gene end was trimmed by 0 bases and the J gene end by 4 bases; junction bases not matched to a gene: 8. Germline V gives CDR1 SGHRS, CDR2 YFSETQ. The CDR3 contains 16 residues. The CDR3 loop reads CASSLEVGGQADTQYF. The CDR3 bases are TGCGCCAGCAGCTTGGAGGTGGGAGGGCAGGCAGATACGCAGTATTTT.

The rearrangement uses TRBV29-1 and TRBJ2-7; D perhaps matches TRBD1 (6 bases). The CDR3 loop spans 17 amino acids. CDR1 SQVTM and CDR2 ANQGSEA come from the germline V gene. V was shortened by 2 bases and J by 0 bases, with 20 bases between the two germline ends. Here the CDR3 DNA reads TGCAGCGTTGAATCGGAGGTCAGGGGCCGGAGCTCCTACGAGCAGTACTTC. Translated, it gives CSVESEVRGRSSYEQYF.

This clone was counted between two and nine times. The rearrangement joins TRBV28 to TRBJ2-5, with TRBD2 identical over 8 bases. Germline V CDR1 and CDR2: MDHEN, SYDVKM. This CDR3 contains 16 residues. V shed 1 base and J 2 bases; nucleotides not matched to a gene: 6. CDR3 coding DNA: TGTGCCAGCAGTTTATTGTCGACTAGCGTACAAGAGACCCAGTACTTC. Translated, it gives CASSLLSTSVQETQYF.

This sequence joins TRBV6-1 and TRBJ2-7; 7 bases agree with TRBD1. V dropped 7 bases and J dropped 3; count of bases not matched to a gene: 9. There are 14 residues in the CDR3. Germline loops: CDR1 MNHNS, CDR2 SASEGT. DNA of the CDR3: TGTGCCAGCACCCCAAGAGGGACAGACTACGAGCAGTACTTC. Translated, it gives CASTPRGTDYEQYF.

The chain combines TRBV19 with TRBJ2-3; 15 bases line up with TRBD2. The germline V gene encodes CDR1 LNHDA and CDR2 SQIVND (reference sequence). The V and J ends lost 3 bases and 7 bases, in that order; junction bases with no gene match: 8. This CDR3 region has 17 residues. The CDR3 nucleotides read TGTGCCAGTAGTATTAGCGGGACTAGCGGGAGGATCAATACGCAGTATTTT. Protein product: CASSISGTSGRINTQYF.

The chain links TRBV15 to TRBJ2-5; D gene uncertain. This CDR3 contains 12 residues. The germline V and J ends were trimmed by 1 base and 1 base, with 1 base remaining between them. CDR1 and CDR2 from the germline V gene are LNHNV and YYDKDF (reference sequence). As DNA, the CDR3 is TGTGCCACCAGCAGAGGCCAAGAGACCCAGTACTTC. This encodes CATSRGQETQYF.

This sequence joins TRBV28 and TRBJ2-7; D uncertain. Germline lookup yields CDR1 MDHEN and CDR2 SYDVKM. Trimming stripped 4 bases from V and 0 bases from J, with 10 bases between. The CDR3 has 14 residues. The CDR3 DNA reads TGTGCCAGCAGTTCACCGGGTCCCTCCTACGAGCAGTACTTC. Its protein product is CASSSPGPSYEQYF.

V usage is TRBV27 and J usage is TRBJ2-2; 11 bases match TRBD2. CDR1 and CDR2 from the germline V gene are MNHEY and SMNVEV (reference sequence). The length of the CDR3 is 15 residues. After removal of 4 bases from V and 5 bases from J, the junction contained 3 bases not matched to a gene. The CDR3 nucleotides are TGTGCCAGCAGTTCGGGACTAGCGGATACCGGGGAGCTGTTTTTT. Its protein product is CASSSGLADTGELFF.

The gene calls are TRBV25-1 and TRBJ1-4, with D perhaps matching TRBD1 (6 bases). The CDR3 length is 17 residues. Trimming took 3 bases from V and 0 from J, leaving 14 bases between them. Germline loops: CDR1 MGHDK, CDR2 SYGVNS. In DNA form, the CDR3 reads TGTGCCAGCAGTGAGGCTACAGGGAAGGCAACTAATGAAAAACTGTTTTTT. Translation: CASSEATGKATNEKLFF. Full variable domain (outside the CDR3, taken from reference TRBV25-1 and TRBJ1-4): EADIYQTPRYLVIGTGKKITLECSQTMGHDKMYWYQQDPGMELHLIHYSYGVNSTEKGDLSSESTVSRIRTEHFPLTLESARPSHTSQYLCASSEATGKATNEKLFFGSGTQLSVL.

This rearrangement joins TRBV9 to TRBJ2-3; a weak D match, TRBD2 (6 bases). The CDR3 loop spans 16 amino acids. Germline-derived CDR1 and CDR2 are SGDLS and YYNGEE. V dropped 0 bases and J dropped 2 bases, with 13 bases sitting between them. The CDR3 DNA is TGTGCCAGCAGCGTAGCTCCGGGAGTGGCCACAGATACGCAGTATTTT. The encoded protein is CASSVAPGVATDTQYF.

The rearrangement joins TRBV18 to TRBJ2-1; 10 nucleotides align to TRBD2. This CDR3 is 17 amino acids long. Germline V lookup: CDR1 KGHSH, CDR2 LQKENI. Trimming cost V 4 bases and J 6 bases; bases outside gene matches: 12. CDR3: CASSRLTGTSASNEQFF. The CDR3 DNA reads as TGTGCCAGCTCACGACTAACCGGGACTAGCGCTTCCAATGAGCAGTTCTTC.

The rearrangement links TRBV9 to TRBJ2-2; 8 bases agree with TRBD1. The CDR3 is made up of 14 amino acids. Per germline, CDR1 SGDLS and CDR2 YYNGEE. The junction had 5 bases not matched to a gene; V was cut back by 6 bases and J by 4 bases. The CDR3 here is CASNKQGGTGELFF. The DNA of the CDR3 is TGTGCCAGCAATAAACAGGGGGGCACCGGGGAGCTGTTTTTT.

This clone was picked up one time. The V and J genes are TRBV29-1 and TRBJ1-2; a possible D gene is TRBD1 (6 bases). The CDR3 has 18 residues. V was cut by 1 base and J by 6 bases, with 27 bases left in between. Looked up from germline, CDR1 is SQVTM and CDR2 is ANQGSEA. CDR3 sequence (DNA): TGCAGCGTTGAAGCCCTAGCCTCGGAGGACAGATCGAGGGATGGCTACACCTTC. Residues: CSVEALASEDRSRDGYTF.

V usage is TRBV7-8 and J usage is TRBJ2-3; 9 bases agree with TRBD1. The V and J ends lost 5 bases and 2 bases, in that order; junction bases with no gene match: 14. Germline V CDR1 and CDR2: SGHVS, FQNEAQ. This CDR3 is 18 amino acids long. The CDR3 region is CASSQAPGTGTYTDTQYF. The DNA of the CDR3 is TGTGCCAGCAGCCAGGCGCCAGGGACAGGGACTTACACAGATACGCAGTATTTT.

This rearrangement joins TRBV6-5 to TRBJ2-6; possible D gene TRBD2, 6 bases. This CDR3 comprises 15 residues. V dropped 4 bases and J dropped 1 base, with 8 bases sitting between them. Germline-derived CDR1 and CDR2 are MNHEY and SVGAGI. In nucleotides, the CDR3 is TGTGCCAGCAGTTTGGGGGGATCTGGGGCCAACGTCCTGACTTTC. Translation: CASSLGGSGANVLTF.

This chain links TRBV28 with TRBJ2-1; TRBD2 matches at 13 bases. Germline CDR1 is MDHEN and CDR2 is SYDVKM. The CDR3 has 18 residues. Trimming cost V 1 base and J 7 bases; bases outside gene matches: 10. In DNA, the CDR3 is TGTGCCAGCAGTTTATATCCCCTACTAGCGGGAGGGAGGAATGAGCAGTTCTTC. This sequence encodes CASSLYPLLAGGRNEQFF.

The chain uses TRBV7-2 and TRBJ2-7; 10 nucleotides align to TRBD2. Germline CDR1 and CDR2: SGHTA and FQGNSA. Trimming cost V 4 bases and J 3 bases; bases outside gene matches: 6. The CDR3 has 15 amino acids. The CDR3 is CASSSVGTSVYEQYF. CDR3 DNA sequence: TGTGCCAGCAGCTCCGTAGGGACTAGCGTCTACGAGCAGTACTTC.

V gene TRBV9 combines with J gene TRBJ1-1; tentatively, D is TRBD1 (6 bases). Germline loops: CDR1 SGDLS, CDR2 YYNGEE. The length of the CDR3 is 14 residues. V was cut by 0 bases and J by 6 bases, with 12 bases left in between. The CDR3 sequence is CASSVGGRFAEAFF. The DNA of the CDR3 is TGTGCCAGCAGCGTAGGGGGGCGTTTCGCTGAAGCTTTCTTT.

A few counts support this clone. The V call is TRBV5-1, the J call TRBJ1-1; D perhaps matches TRBD1 (5 bases). Germline CDR1 SGHRS, CDR2 YFSETQ. The CDR3 runs to 15 residues. V was clipped by 0 bases and J by 3 bases, with 12 bases between them. DNA for the CDR3: TGCGCCAGCAGCTTGGAGGGACGTCGGGACACTGAAGCTTTCTTT. It translates to CASSLEGRRDTEAFF.

This clone is a singleton in its sample. The rearrangement links TRBV7-6 to TRBJ2-1; 13 nucleotides match TRBD2. Germline CDR1 reads SGHVS; CDR2 reads FNYEAQ. The CDR3 has 21 residues. The trim removed 2 bases at V and 1 base at J, leaving 14 bases unmatched. The CDR3 loop is CASSLITGLAGVSGSYNEQFF. The CDR3 DNA reads as TGTGCCAGCAGCTTAATCACCGGACTAGCGGGAGTCTCCGGATCCTACAATGAGCAGTTCTTC.

The chain combines TRBV7-3 with TRBJ1-2; D call uncertain. Deletions cut 4 bases from V and 6 bases from J, with 15 bases between. Germline CDR1 SGHTA, CDR2 FQGTGA. The CDR3 length is 14 residues. CDR3 nucleotide sequence: TGTGCCAGCAGCTCGTCAGGCGGGGTTGATGGCTACACCTTC. Translating it yields CASSSSGGVDGYTF.

J is TRBJ2-7 and V is TRBV18; D gene uncertain. The CDR3 contains 12 residues. The V and J ends lost 5 bases and 3 bases respectively, with 8 bases between them. Germline V gives CDR1 KGHSH, CDR2 LQKENI. Here the CDR3 reads CASSMEYYEQYF. CDR3 coding DNA: TGTGCCAGCTCAATGGAATACTACGAGCAGTACTTC.

The chain is built from TRBV11-2 and TRBJ2-7, with 8 nucleotides matching TRBD1. Germline lookup yields CDR1 SGHAT and CDR2 FQNNGV. V lost 3 bases and J lost 0; bases outside the gene matches: 4. The CDR3 runs 15 residues. CDR3 nucleotide sequence: TGTGCCAGCAGCTTCGCGGGGACAGGCTCCTACGAGCAGTACTTC. Residues: CASSFAGTGSYEQYF.

The chain joins TRBV19 to TRBJ1-3; D is uncertain. This CDR3 contains 13 residues. Germline CDR1 LNHDA, CDR2 SQIVND (reference sequence). Trimming shortened V by 3 bases and J by 4 bases, and 7 bases separated the two germline ends. The CDR3 DNA reads as TGTGCCAGTAGTATGTCCAGCGGAAACACCATATATTTT. This translates into CASSMSSGNTIYF.

This clone was counted a few times. In DNA, the CDR3 is TGCGCCAGCAGCGTGGACAGGAGGGGCTACACCTTC. It encodes CASSVDRRGYTF. The V call is TRBV5-1, the J call TRBJ1-2; 7 bases are a match to TRBD1. Germline V gene sequence: CDR1 SGHRS, CDR2 YFSETQ. The CDR3 has 12 residues. V was clipped by 4 bases and J by 8 bases; unmatched bases: 5.

V gene TRBV5-5 combines with J gene TRBJ2-5, with 12 bases lining up with TRBD1. Per germline, CDR1 SGHKS and CDR2 YYEKEE (reference sequence). The CDR3 loop spans 15 amino acids. V shed 3 bases, J shed 5 bases, and the junction held 5 bases outside the gene matches. CDR3 sequence: CASSYGTGGRETQYF. The CDR3 nucleotides are TGTGCCAGCAGCTATGGGACAGGGGGCCGGGAGACCCAGTACTTC.